Listed here are 13 T cell receptor beta chains from one sample, sequenced in a study of blood T cell repertoires in COVID-19. Profiled with immunoSEQ multiplex PCR; TCRdb holds only in-frame clones, not every one. This sample has fewer than 300,000 clones, with around 89% found just once. Sequencing was performed on peripheral blood. The receptor source for this set is a woman in her thirties or forties who had recovered from COVID-19.

The genes are TRBV7-3 and TRBJ2-1; TRBD2 matches at 13 bases. CDR3 size: 16 residues. Trimming took 3 bases from V and 6 from J; bases not matched to a gene: 5. The germline V gene encodes CDR1 SGHTA and CDR2 FQGTGA. The CDR3 loop is CASSFPGTSGANEQFF. For the CDR3, the DNA is TGTGCCAGCAGCTTCCCCGGGACTAGCGGGGCCAATGAGCAGTTCTTC.

The gene calls are TRBV19 and TRBJ1-2; D call uncertain. With 0 bases removed from V and 3 bases from J, the gap between germline ends came to 8 bases. The length of the CDR3 is 14 residues. Germline lookup yields CDR1 LNHDA and CDR2 SQIVND (reference sequence). Here the CDR3 DNA reads TGTGCCAGTAGTATAGATGCAGGATACTATGGCTACACCTTC. Its protein is CASSIDAGYYGYTF.

V is TRBV12-3 or TRBV12-4 and J is TRBJ1-5; no clear D. The V gene lost 7 bases and the J gene lost 7 bases, with 14 bases spanning the gap. CDR3 length: 13 amino acids. Here the CDR3 reads CASTGPGSQPQHF. The CDR3 coding sequence is TGTGCCAGCACTGGGCCAGGCTCCCAGCCCCAGCATTTT.

V is TRBV7-8 and J is TRBJ2-7; D unclear. The CDR3 spans 13 residues. Germline CDR1 reads SGHVS; CDR2 reads FQNEAQ. Trimming stripped 1 base from V and 4 bases from J, with 8 bases between. The CDR3 here is CASSLVPTYEQYF. The CDR3 coding sequence is TGTGCCAGCAGCTTAGTCCCGACTTACGAGCAGTACTTC.

This chain connects TRBV6-5 to TRBJ2-2, with D uncertain. Trimming pared 7 bases from V and 1 base from J, leaving 10 bases between. The CDR3 has 14 residues. The germline V gene encodes CDR1 MNHEY and CDR2 SVGAGI. Here the CDR3 reads CASTPHKNTGELFF. CDR3 bases: TGTGCCAGCACCCCCCACAAGAACACCGGGGAGCTGTTTTTT.

V and J are TRBV10-3 and TRBJ2-1; TRBD2 agrees at 14 bases. Germline lookup yields CDR1 ENHRY and CDR2 SYGVKD. With 6 bases clipped from V and 1 base from J, the junction kept 11 bases outside the gene matches. The CDR3 has 19 residues. The CDR3, as DNA: TGTGCCATCAGCGCGGGGGGACTAGCGGGAGTGGGGTCCTACAATGAGCAGTTCTTC. It is translated as CAISAGGLAGVGSYNEQFF.

This clone was detected once. This may arise from a read error, as a much more abundant clone is one base away. This chain links TRBV28 with TRBJ2-7, with 7 bases lining up with TRBD1. Trimming removed 6 bases from V and 4 bases from J; junction bases left unmatched: 3. CDR1 is MDHEN, CDR2 SYDVKM, per germline. The length of the CDR3 is 12 residues. The DNA for the CDR3 is TGTGCCAGCAGCCCCAGGGGGTACGAGCAGTACTTC. It specifies CASSPRGYEQYF.

The chain employs TRBV5-1 and TRBJ2-7; 9 bases map to TRBD1. Losses at the gene ends were 4 bases for V and 6 bases for J; bases not matched to a gene: 20. CDR1 and CDR2 from the germline V gene are SGHRS and YFSETQ. The CDR3 extends over 18 amino acids. CDR3 protein: CASSRTGGLASRTSEQYF. In DNA, the CDR3 is TGCGCCAGCAGCCGCACAGGGGGCCTAGCGAGCCGAACCAGCGAGCAGTACTTC.

This chain links TRBV5-6 with TRBJ1-1; tentative D call: TRBD1 (5 bases). V gave up 4 bases and J gave up 11 bases, with 21 bases separating them. Germline values: CDR1 SGHDT, CDR2 YYEEEE. The CDR3 loop spans 14 amino acids. The CDR3 DNA follows: TGTGCCAGCAGCCTAATCGGCGAGGACGGGGGGGCTTTCTTT. Protein sequence: CASSLIGEDGGAFF.

This clone was counted between two and nine times. The rearrangement joins TRBV19 to TRBJ2-2; tentative D call: TRBD2 (7 bases). Germline V gene data show CDR1 as LNHDA and CDR2 as SQIVND (reference sequence). This CDR3 region has 14 residues. V was cut by 5 bases and J by 3 bases, with 10 bases left in between. The CDR3 DNA is TGTGCCAGTAGTTGGGGGGGCGACACCGGGGAGCTGTTTTTT. Translating gives CASSWGGDTGELFF.

This clone has more than one count but fewer than ten. This chain uses TRBV6-5 with TRBJ1-1; tentatively, D is TRBD1 (6 bases). This CDR3 is built from 15 residues. Germline V gene data show CDR1 as MNHEY and CDR2 as SVGAGI. V lost 0 bases, J lost 1 base, and 9 bases lay in between. CDR3 protein: CASSYSGTRNTEAFF. The CDR3 DNA sequence: TGTGCCAGCAGTTACTCTGGGACAAGGAACACTGAAGCTTTCTTT.

In nucleotides, the CDR3 is TGTGCCCTGATGCGTCGGGTCGGGGAGCAGTTCTTC. It codes for CALMRRVGEQFF. J is TRBJ2-1 and V is TRBV21-1; the table's D gene call, TRBD2, was not cross checked with the DNA. TRBV21-1 is an annotated pseudogene. There are 12 residues in the CDR3.

DNA for the CDR3: TGCAGCGTTGAGGCGGGTCAGAACACTGAAGCTTTCTTT. Amino acids: CSVEAGQNTEAFF. The chain recombines TRBV29-1 with TRBJ1-1; D ambiguous. The CDR3 is made up of 13 amino acids. Trimming shortened V by 3 bases and J by 1 base, and 9 bases separated the two germline ends. CDR1 and CDR2 (germline): SQVTM, ANQGSEA. The whole variable domain, remainder taken from reference TRBV29-1 and TRBJ1-1, is SAVISQKPSRDICQRGTSLTIQCQVDSQVTMMFWYRQQPGQSLTLIATANQGSEATYESGFVIDKFPISRPNLTFSTLTVSNMSPEDSSIYLCSVEAGQNTEAFFGQGTRLTVV.